One and the same sample provided the 14 T cell receptor beta chains below, sequenced in a study of T cell responses to AZD1222 COVID-19 vaccine. The table came from immunoSEQ multiplex PCR; TCRdb's copy has only in-frame clones and leaves some out. The sample includes about 150,000 clones, about 91% seen only once; the top ten take 2.2%. The sequencing used peripheral blood, collected on day 0 of AZD1222 vaccination. The receptors come from an adult in good health.

This clone is a singleton in its sample. The chain combines TRBV14 with TRBJ2-4; 11 bases agree with TRBD1. The trim removed 5 bases at V and 5 bases at J, leaving 8 bases unmatched. The CDR3 sequence is 16 residues long. The germline V gene has CDR1 SGHDN and CDR2 FVKESK. CDR3 in DNA: TGTGCCAGCAGCGTCCAGGGACAGGGGGTTGAAAACATTCAGTACTTC. Translated: CASSVQGQGVENIQYF.

This chain joins TRBV10-3 and TRBJ2-7, with 10 bases lining up with TRBD2. Germline CDR1 reads ENHRY; CDR2 reads SYGVKD. J was trimmed by 6 bases and V by 2 bases; bases with no gene match: 7. CDR3 length: 15 residues. The CDR3 sequence is CAISESLAGDGEQYF. In DNA form, the CDR3 reads TGTGCCATCAGTGAGAGTCTAGCGGGAGACGGCGAGCAGTACTTC.

The rearrangement uses TRBV2 and TRBJ1-5; a possible D gene is TRBD1 (6 bases). Germline assignment: CDR1 SNHLY and CDR2 FYNNEI. Trimming removed 6 bases from V and 6 bases from J, with 18 bases in between. This CDR3 comprises 15 residues. As DNA, the CDR3 is TGTGCCAGCAGCCTAAGTTGGACAGTAGGTCAGCCCCAGCATTTT. Translation gives CASSLSWTVGQPQHF.

The J gene is TRBJ1-3, the V gene TRBV28, with 7 nucleotides matching TRBD1. The CDR3 has 17 residues. Germline V gene lookup returns CDR1 MDHEN and CDR2 SYDVKM. The ends lost 6 bases at V and 0 bases at J; junction bases unmatched: 11. The CDR3 here is CASSSVPGQSSGNTIYF. CDR3 nucleotide sequence: TGTGCCAGCAGCTCGGTTCCGGGACAGAGCTCTGGAAACACCATATATTTT.

The chain couples TRBV11-1 to TRBJ2-2; 9 bases are a match to TRBD1. The CDR3 covers 14 residues. The germline CDR1 and CDR2 sequences are SGHAT and FQDESV (reference sequence). Losses at the gene ends were 5 bases for V and 7 bases for J; bases not matched to a gene: 5. The CDR3 is CASSLGQGLGELFF. The CDR3 region has the DNA TGTGCCAGCAGCCTGGGACAGGGTCTCGGGGAGCTGTTTTTT.

The count of this clone is one. V and J are TRBV7-9 and TRBJ1-1; D not resolved. Per germline, CDR1 SEHNR and CDR2 FQNEAQ (reference sequence). The V end lost 3 bases, the J end lost 6 bases, and 11 bases lay between the germline ends. CDR3 length: 13 residues. CDR3 DNA: TGTGCCAGCAGCTTCGCGACGGGCTCTGAAGCTTTCTTT. Amino acid sequence: CASSFATGSEAFF.

This chain links TRBV5-4 with TRBJ2-2; tentatively, D is TRBD1 or TRBD2 (5 bases each). V was trimmed by 4 bases and J by 5 bases, leaving 9 bases between them. The CDR3 is 13 residues long. Germline CDR1 is SGHNT and CDR2 is YYREEE (reference sequence). CDR3 nucleotide sequence: TGTGCCAGCAGCCGGGACCCGACCGGGGAGCTGTTTTTT. Its translation is CASSRDPTGELFF.

This clone has only one observation. V and J are TRBV11-2 and TRBJ2-7; unclear D gene. The germline V gene has CDR1 SGHAT and CDR2 FQNNGV. Trimming removed 1 base at V and 6 bases at J, with 16 bases between. The length of the CDR3 is 15 residues. CDR3: CASSLGSGIGSEQYF. The DNA of the CDR3 is TGTGCCAGCAGCTTAGGGTCAGGCATAGGGTCCGAGCAGTACTTC.

V and J are TRBV11-3 and TRBJ2-7; D possibly uses TRBD1 or TRBD2 (6 bases each). This CDR3 has 17 residues. V was pared by 2 bases and J by 6 bases, with 23 bases between. The germline V gene encodes CDR1 SGHNT and CDR2 YENEEA. The chain's CDR3 is CASSLFLSQGGSSEQYF. The DNA of the CDR3 is TGTGCCAGCAGCTTATTCTTATCACAGGGAGGATCTTCCGAGCAGTACTTC.

The chain uses TRBV6-6 and TRBJ1-2; unclear D gene. V shed 5 bases and J shed 1 base, with 5 bases lying between them. Germline V CDR1 and CDR2: MNHNY, SVGAGI (reference sequence). The CDR3 totals 12 residues. CDR3 residues: CASSPLNYGYTF. CDR3 bases: TGTGCCAGCAGTCCTCTTAACTATGGCTACACCTTC.

The J gene is TRBJ2-5, the V gene TRBV24-1, with 7 bases identical to TRBD2. This CDR3 has 15 amino acids. Germline V CDR1 and CDR2: KGHDR, SFDVKD. V lost 4 bases to trimming and J lost 2 bases; unmatched junction nucleotides: 6. Here the CDR3 reads CATSEPKRGQETQYF. For the CDR3, the DNA is TGTGCCACCAGTGAACCAAAGCGGGGTCAAGAGACCCAGTACTTC.

The chain joins TRBV6-5 to TRBJ1-1; no firm D call. The germline gives CDR1 MNHEY, CDR2 SVGAGI. The CDR3 is made up of 12 amino acids. The V end was cut by 6 bases, the J end by 4 bases, with 9 bases between. Written as DNA, the CDR3 is TGTGCCAGCAGCCAGCTTGGCACTGAAGCTTTCTTT. This encodes CASSQLGTEAFF.

The V and J genes are TRBV11-2 and TRBJ1-1; the D gene is possibly TRBD1 (6 bases). With 1 base removed from V and 8 bases from J, the gap between germline ends came to 14 bases. The CDR3 contains 14 residues. Germline V gene data show CDR1 as SGHAT and CDR2 as FQNNGV. The CDR3 coding sequence is TGTGCCAGCAGCTTAGCCCCCAGGGGCCGCGAAGCTTTCTTT. The encoded protein is CASSLAPRGREAFF.

V is TRBV27 and J is TRBJ2-7; maybe TRBD1 (6 bases). The CDR3 loop spans 14 amino acids. V lost 4 bases, J lost 1 base, and 11 bases lay in between. The V gene's germline CDR1 is MNHEY and CDR2 SMNVEV (reference sequence). DNA for the CDR3: TGTGCCAGCAGTTCAGGGGCTTGGTCCTACGAGCAGTACTTC. Its translation is CASSSGAWSYEQYF.